Sequencing of this T cell receptor beta chain was carried out in a study of CD4 T cells in relation to SARS-CoV-2 and coronaviruses. Across the whole study: TCR beta CDR3s were sequenced after roughly ten-day antigen culture of PBMCs. Negative control cultures got HIV-1 Nef peptides or no peptide.

Sequencing used immunoSEQ multiplex PCR; TCRdb keeps in-frame clones, though not all of them. In the table there are roughly 21,000 clones, roughly 76% of which are singletons. On this clone itself: As yet, its antigen is unknown.

Before the COVID-19 pandemic, during about 2010-2018, CD4+ T cells were taken from unexposed donors. CD4+ T cells were isolated from the cells after about 11 days of culture. Cultures received half-medium IL-2 refreshes on days 3 and 7. In germline, CDR1 is LGHDT, CDR2 YNNKEL (reference sequence). The CDR3 length is 14 residues. V lost 2 bases and J 5 bases, leaving 13 bases between the germline ends. This clonotype was obtained from a human donor in good health. Sequencing was done on a sample of CD4+ T cells from PBMCs, cultured in vitro. V and J are TRBV3-1 (or the pseudogene TRBV3-2) and TRBJ2-7; possibly TRBD1 for D (6 bases). This CDR3 is CASSQYQGSHEQYF. The CDR3 coding sequence is TGTGCCAGCAGCCAATATCAGGGGTCCCACGAGCAGTACTTC.